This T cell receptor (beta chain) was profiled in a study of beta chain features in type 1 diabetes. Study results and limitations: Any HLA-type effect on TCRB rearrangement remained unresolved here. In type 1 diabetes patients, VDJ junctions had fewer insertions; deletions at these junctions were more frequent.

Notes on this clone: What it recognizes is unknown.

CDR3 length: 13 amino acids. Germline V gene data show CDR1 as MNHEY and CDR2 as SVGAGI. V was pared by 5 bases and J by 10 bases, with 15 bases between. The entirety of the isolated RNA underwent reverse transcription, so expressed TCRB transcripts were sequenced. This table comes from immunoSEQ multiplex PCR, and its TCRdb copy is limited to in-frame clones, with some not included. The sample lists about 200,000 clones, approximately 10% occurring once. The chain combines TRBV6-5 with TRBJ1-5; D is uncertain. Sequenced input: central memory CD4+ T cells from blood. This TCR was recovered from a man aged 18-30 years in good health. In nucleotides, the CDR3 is TGTGCCAGCAGTGCCCTTTGGATCGACCCCCAGCATTTT. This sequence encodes CASSALWIDPQHF.